The T cell receptor (beta chain) described here comes from a study of T cell responses to AZD1222 COVID-19 vaccine. Overall study results and limits: Donors were largely white British and mainly female; clonal diversity was possibly underestimated. None of the repertoires were sampled until the peak T cell response had passed. Seropositive AZD1222 recipients at baseline numbered only five or six.

This CDR3 is built from 14 residues. Germline V gene lookup returns CDR1 SGHNT and CDR2 YYREEE (reference sequence). Trimming left V 3 bases short and J 1 base short, with 10 bases between. Sequenced by immunoSEQ multiplex PCR; TCRdb stores in-frame clones only, minus some. The top ten hold 4.1% of the sample, which has about 140,000 clones, around four fifths seen once. To note about this clone: Its antigen remains unknown.

This clonotype was sampled from an adult in good health. V is TRBV5-4 and J is TRBJ1-1; D might be TRBD1 (5 bases). This specimen consisted of peripheral blood, obtained on day 0 of AZD1222 vaccination. DNA for the CDR3: TGTGCCAGCAGCTCCGGGACTGCGAACACTGAAGCTTTCTTT. Translated: CASSSGTANTEAFF.